This TCR beta chain was obtained from a study of CD8+ T cells in alopecia areata. Researchers took lesional scalp punch biopsies and peripheral blood from people who were alopecia areata patients. PBMCs yielded sorted CD4+ and CD8+ T cells. Overall study findings and caveats: Resident alphabeta T-cell populations of normal skin are likewise subject to sequencing in scalp samples. Researchers report lesional scalp, most notably alopecia totalis/universalis, outstripped normal scalp in clonality.

Points on this clone: As yet, its antigen is unknown.

Extraction and reverse transcription of RNA yielded cDNA as the sequencing template. This table comes from immunoSEQ multiplex PCR, and its TCRdb copy is limited to in-frame clones, with some not included. Found here are over 200,000 clones, 57% of them singletons; the top ten hold around 0.44%. V lost 4 bases, J lost 4 bases, and 10 bases lay in between. Germline V gene sequence: CDR1 SEHNR, CDR2 FQNEAQ (reference sequence). This CDR3 comprises 14 residues. Source: CD4+ T cells sorted from blood, taken at week 0. The sequence was collected from a human donor with alopecia areata. The rearrangement joins TRBV7-9 to TRBJ2-2; D is unresolved. The CDR3 DNA reads TGTGCCAGCAGCTCCCGTATGGGCACCGGGGAGCTGTTTTTT. It codes for CASSSRMGTGELFF. The entire variable domain, with the rest obtained from reference TRBV7-9 and TRBJ2-2, is as follows: DTGVSQNPRHKITKRGQNVTFRCDPISEHNRLYWYRQTLGQGPEFLTYFQNEAQLEKSRLLSDRFSAERPKGSFSTLEIQRTEQGDSAMYLCASSSRMGTGELFFGEGSRLTVL.